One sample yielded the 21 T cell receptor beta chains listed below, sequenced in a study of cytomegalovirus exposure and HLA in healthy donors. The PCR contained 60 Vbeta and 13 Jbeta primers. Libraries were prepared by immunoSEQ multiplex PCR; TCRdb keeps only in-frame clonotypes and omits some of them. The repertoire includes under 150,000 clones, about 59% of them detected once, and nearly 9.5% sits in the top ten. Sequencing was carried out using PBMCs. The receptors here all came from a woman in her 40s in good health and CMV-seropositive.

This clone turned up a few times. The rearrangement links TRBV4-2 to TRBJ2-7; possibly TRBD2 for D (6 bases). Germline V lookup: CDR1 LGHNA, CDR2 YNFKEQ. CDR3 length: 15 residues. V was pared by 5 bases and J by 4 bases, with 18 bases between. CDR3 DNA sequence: TGTGCCAGCAGCTCCCCCGGGGTAGCGGATTACGAGCAGTACTTC. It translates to CASSSPGVADYEQYF.

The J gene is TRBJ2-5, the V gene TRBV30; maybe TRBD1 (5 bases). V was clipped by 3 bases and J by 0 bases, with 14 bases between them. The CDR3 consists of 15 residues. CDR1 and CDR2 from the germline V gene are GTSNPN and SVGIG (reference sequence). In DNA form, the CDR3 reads TGTGCCTGGAGCCAGGGCCCCCCGTACCAAGAGACCCAGTACTTC. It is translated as CAWSQGPPYQETQYF.

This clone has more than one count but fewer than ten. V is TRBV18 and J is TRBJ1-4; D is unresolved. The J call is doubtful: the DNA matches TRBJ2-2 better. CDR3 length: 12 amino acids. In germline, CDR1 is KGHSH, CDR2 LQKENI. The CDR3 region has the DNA TGTGCCAGCTCACAAACCTATGAGGAGCTGTTTTTT. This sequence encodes CASSQTYEELFF.

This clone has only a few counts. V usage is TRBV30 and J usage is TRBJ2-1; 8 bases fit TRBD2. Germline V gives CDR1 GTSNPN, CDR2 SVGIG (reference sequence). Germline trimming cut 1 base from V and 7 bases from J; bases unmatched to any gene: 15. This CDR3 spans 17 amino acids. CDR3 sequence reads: CAWSDIGLAGGANEQFF. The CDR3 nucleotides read TGTGCCTGGAGTGATATCGGACTAGCTGGGGGTGCGAATGAGCAGTTCTTC.

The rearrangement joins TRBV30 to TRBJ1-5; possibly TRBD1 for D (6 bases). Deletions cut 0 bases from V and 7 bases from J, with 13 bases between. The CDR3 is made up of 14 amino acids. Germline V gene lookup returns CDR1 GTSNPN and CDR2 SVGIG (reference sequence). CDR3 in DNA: TGTGCCTGGAGTGTAGAAGGGGGAAAGCAGCCCCAGCATTTT. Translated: CAWSVEGGKQPQHF.

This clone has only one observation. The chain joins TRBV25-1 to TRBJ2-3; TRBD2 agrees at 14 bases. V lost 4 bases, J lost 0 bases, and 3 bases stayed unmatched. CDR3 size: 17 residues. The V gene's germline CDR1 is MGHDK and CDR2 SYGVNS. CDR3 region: CASSVWTSGRSTDTQYF. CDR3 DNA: TGTGCCAGCAGTGTATGGACTAGCGGGAGGAGCACAGATACGCAGTATTTT. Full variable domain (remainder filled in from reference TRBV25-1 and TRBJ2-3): EADIYQTPRYLVIGTGKKITLECSQTMGHDKMYWYQQDPGMELHLIHYSYGVNSTEKGDLSSESTVSRIRTEHFPLTLESARPSHTSQYLCASSVWTSGRSTDTQYFGPGTRLTVL.

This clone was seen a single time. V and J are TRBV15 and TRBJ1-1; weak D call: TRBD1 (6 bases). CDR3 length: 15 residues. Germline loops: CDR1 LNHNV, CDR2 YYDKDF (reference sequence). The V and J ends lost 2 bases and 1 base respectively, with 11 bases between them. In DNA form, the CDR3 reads TGTGCCACCAGCAGACTACAGGGATCGAACACTGAAGCTTTCTTT. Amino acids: CATSRLQGSNTEAFF.

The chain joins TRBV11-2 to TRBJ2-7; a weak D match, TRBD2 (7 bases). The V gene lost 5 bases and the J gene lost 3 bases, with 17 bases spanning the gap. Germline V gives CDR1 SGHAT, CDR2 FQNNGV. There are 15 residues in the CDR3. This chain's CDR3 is CASSPTVGGGYEQYF. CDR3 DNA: TGTGCCAGCAGCCCTACGGTGGGAGGGGGCTACGAGCAGTACTTC.

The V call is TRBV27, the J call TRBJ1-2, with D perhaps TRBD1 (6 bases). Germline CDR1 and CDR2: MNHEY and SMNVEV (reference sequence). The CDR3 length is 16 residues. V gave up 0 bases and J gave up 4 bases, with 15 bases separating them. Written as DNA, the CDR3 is TGTGCCAGCAGTTTATCTTTTCAGGGGCTGAGCTATGGCTACACCTTC. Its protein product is CASSLSFQGLSYGYTF.

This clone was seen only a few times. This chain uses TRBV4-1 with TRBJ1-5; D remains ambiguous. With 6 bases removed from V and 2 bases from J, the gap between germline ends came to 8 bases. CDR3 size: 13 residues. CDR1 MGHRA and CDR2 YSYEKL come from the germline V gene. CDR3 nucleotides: TGCGCCAGCAGGGGCTTGGGCAATCAGCCCCAGCATTTT. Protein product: CASRGLGNQPQHF.

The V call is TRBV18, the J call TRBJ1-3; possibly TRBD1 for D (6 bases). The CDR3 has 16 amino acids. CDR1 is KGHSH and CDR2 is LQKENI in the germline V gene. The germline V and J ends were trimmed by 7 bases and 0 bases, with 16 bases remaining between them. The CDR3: CASLALTGNSGNTIYF. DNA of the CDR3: TGTGCCAGCTTAGCCCTAACAGGGAACTCTGGAAACACCATATATTTT.

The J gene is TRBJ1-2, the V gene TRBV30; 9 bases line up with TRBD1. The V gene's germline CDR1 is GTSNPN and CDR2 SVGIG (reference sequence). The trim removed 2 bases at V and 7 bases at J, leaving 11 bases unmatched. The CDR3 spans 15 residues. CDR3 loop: CAWSTGATGGTGYTF. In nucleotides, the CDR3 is TGTGCCTGGAGTACGGGAGCGACAGGGGGAACTGGCTACACCTTC.

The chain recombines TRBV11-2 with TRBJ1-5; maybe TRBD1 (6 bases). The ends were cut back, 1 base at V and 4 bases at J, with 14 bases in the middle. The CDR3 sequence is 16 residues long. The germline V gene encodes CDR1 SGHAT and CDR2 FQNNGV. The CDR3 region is CASSLVGGHTNQPQHF. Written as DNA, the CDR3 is TGTGCCAGCAGCTTAGTTGGGGGACACACGAATCAGCCCCAGCATTTT. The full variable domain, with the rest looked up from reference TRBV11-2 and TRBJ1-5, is EAGVAQSPRYKIIEKRQSVAFWCNPISGHATLYWYQQILGQGPKLLIQFQNNGVVDDSQLPKDRFSAERLKGVDSTLKIQPAKLEDSAVYLCASSLVGGHTNQPQHFGDGTRLSIL.

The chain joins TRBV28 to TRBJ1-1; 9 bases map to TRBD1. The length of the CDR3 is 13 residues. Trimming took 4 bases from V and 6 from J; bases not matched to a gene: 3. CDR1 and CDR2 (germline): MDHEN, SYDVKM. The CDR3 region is CASSYRGRAEAFF. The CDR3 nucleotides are TGTGCCAGCAGTTACAGGGGGCGGGCTGAAGCTTTCTTT.

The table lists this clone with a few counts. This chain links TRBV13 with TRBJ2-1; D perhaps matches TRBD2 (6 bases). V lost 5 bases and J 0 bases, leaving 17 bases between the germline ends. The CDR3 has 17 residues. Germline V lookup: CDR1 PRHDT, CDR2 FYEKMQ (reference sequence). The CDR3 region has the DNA TGTGCCAGCAGCCCGCGGGACTTCCAGAGCTCCTACAATGAGCAGTTCTTC. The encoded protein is CASSPRDFQSSYNEQFF. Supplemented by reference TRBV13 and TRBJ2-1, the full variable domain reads AAGVIQSPRHLIKEKRETATLKCYPIPRHDTVYWYQQGPGQDPQFLISFYEKMQSDKGSIPDRFSAQQFSDYHSELNMSSLELGDSALYFCASSPRDFQSSYNEQFFGPGTRLTVL.

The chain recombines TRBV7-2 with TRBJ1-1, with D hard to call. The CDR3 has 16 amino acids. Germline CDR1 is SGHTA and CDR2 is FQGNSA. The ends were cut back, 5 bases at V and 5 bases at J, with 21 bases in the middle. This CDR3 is CASSPREGRMGTEAFF. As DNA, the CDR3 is TGTGCCAGCAGCCCCCGGGAGGGTAGAATGGGGACTGAAGCTTTCTTT.

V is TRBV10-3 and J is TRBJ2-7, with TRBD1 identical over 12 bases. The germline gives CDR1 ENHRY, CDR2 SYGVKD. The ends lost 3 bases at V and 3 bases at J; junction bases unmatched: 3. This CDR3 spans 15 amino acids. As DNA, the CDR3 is TGTGCCATCAGTGAAGGGACAGGGGGCGGCTACGAGCAGTACTTC. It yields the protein CAISEGTGGGYEQYF.

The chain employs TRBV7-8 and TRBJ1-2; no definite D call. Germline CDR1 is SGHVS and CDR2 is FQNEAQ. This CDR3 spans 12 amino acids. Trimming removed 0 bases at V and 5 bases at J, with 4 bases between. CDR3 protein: CASSLAQYGYTF. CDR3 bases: TGTGCCAGCAGCTTAGCTCAATATGGCTACACCTTC.

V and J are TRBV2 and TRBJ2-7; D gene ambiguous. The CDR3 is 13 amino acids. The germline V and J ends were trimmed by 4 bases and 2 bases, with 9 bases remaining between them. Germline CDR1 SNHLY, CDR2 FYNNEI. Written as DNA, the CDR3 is TGTGCCAGCAGTGGAGGCCTCGCCTACGAGCAGTACTTC. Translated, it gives CASSGGLAYEQYF.

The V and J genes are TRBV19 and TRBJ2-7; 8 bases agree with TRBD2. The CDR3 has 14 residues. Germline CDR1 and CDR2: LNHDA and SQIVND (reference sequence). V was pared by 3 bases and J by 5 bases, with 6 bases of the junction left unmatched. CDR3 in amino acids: CASSIGGELNEQYF. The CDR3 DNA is TGTGCCAGTAGTATCGGGGGGGAGTTGAACGAGCAGTACTTC.

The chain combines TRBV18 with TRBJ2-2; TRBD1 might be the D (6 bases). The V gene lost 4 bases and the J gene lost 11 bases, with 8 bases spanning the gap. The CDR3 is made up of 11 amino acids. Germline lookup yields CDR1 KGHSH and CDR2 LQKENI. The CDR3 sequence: CASSRTEELFF. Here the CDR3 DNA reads TGTGCCAGCTCACGGACAGAAGAGCTGTTTTTT.